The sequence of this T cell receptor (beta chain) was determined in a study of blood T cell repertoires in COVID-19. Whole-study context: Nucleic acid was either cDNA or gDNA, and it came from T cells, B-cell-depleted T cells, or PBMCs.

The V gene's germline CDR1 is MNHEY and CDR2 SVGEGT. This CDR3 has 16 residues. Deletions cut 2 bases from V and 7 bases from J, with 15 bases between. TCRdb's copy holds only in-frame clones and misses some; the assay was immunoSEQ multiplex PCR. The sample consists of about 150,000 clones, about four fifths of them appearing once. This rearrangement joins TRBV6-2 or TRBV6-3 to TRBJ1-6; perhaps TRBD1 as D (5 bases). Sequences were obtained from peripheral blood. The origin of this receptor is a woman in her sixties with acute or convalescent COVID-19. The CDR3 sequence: CASSYGPGISNSPLHF. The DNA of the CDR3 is TGTGCCAGCAGTTACGGGCCAGGGATCTCCAATTCACCCCTCCACTTT.